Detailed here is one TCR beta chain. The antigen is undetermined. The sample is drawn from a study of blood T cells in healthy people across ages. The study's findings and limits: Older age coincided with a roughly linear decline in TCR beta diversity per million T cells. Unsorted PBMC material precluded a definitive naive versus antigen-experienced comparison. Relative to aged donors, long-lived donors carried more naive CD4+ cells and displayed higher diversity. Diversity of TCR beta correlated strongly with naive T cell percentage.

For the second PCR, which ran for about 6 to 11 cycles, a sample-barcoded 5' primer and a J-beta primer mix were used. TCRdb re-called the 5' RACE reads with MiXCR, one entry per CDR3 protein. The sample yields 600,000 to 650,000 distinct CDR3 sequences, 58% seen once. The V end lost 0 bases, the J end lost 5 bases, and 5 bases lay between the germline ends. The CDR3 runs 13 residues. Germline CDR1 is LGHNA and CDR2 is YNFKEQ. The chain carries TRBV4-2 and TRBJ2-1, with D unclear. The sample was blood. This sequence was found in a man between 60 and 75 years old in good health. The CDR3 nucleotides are TGTGCCAGCAGCCAAGATCTCCACAATGAGCAGTTCTTC. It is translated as CASSQDLHNEQFF.